A selection of T cell receptor beta chains follows, all from one sample in a study of cytomegalovirus exposure and HLA in healthy donors. This table comes from immunoSEQ multiplex PCR, and its TCRdb copy is limited to in-frame clones, with some not included. The table lists fewer than 55,000 clones, 72% of them singletons, with roughly 22% in the top ten. Material for sequencing was PBMCs. The receptors shown here come from a woman aged 45 to 65 in good health and CMV-seropositive. Both conserved end residues are part of each CDR3. D genes are given only for firm matches. A row's size may be missing; if present it is once, few, many or a size class.

-	TRBV25-1	TRBJ2-6	-	CASTGSGANVLTF	TGTGCCAGCACAGGCTCTGGGGCCAACGTCCTGACTTTC
-	TRBV5-1	TRBJ1-2	-	CASSLEGNARYGYTF	TGCGCCAGCAGCTTGGAGGGGAACGCCCGCTATGGCTACACCTTC
-	TRBV7-2	TRBJ2-6	-	CASSGQANVLTF	TGTGCCAGCAGTGGACAGGCCAACGTCCTGACTTTC
-	TRBV7-2	TRBJ1-1	few	CASSSTTRNTEAFF	TGTGCCAGCAGCTCCACTACCCGAAACACTGAAGCTTTCTTT
-	TRBV2	TRBJ1-1	-	CASRRGQPTSNTEAFF	TGTGCCAGCAGGCGGGGGCAGCCGACCTCTAACACTGAAGCTTTCTTT
TRBD2	TRBV7-2	TRBJ2-5	-	CASNDVAGKEETQYF	TGTGCCAGCAATGATGTAGCGGGGAAGGAAGAGACCCAGTACTTC
TRBD2	TRBV5-1	TRBJ2-3	-	CASSIPGLGADTQYF	TGCGCCAGCAGCATCCCGGGACTAGGGGCAGATACGCAGTATTTT
-	TRBV6-1	TRBJ1-1	once	CAAIPRVTEAFF	TGTGCCGCCATCCCCCGGGTCACTGAAGCTTTCTTT
-	TRBV5-4	TRBJ1-2	once	CASSLGTGGYTF	TGTGCCAGCAGCTTGGGGACGGGGGGCTACACCTTC
TRBD1	TRBV9	TRBJ2-3	few	CASTRGLGTDTQYF	TGTGCCAGCACCAGGGGGCTGGGGACAGATACGCAGTATTTT
-	TRBV7-6	TRBJ2-1	-	CASSSELAGKDEQFF	TGTGCCAGCAGCTCCGAACTGGCGGGGAAGGATGAGCAGTTCTTC
TRBD2	TRBV19	TRBJ2-6	-	CASSDGGSGANVLTF	TGTGCCAGTAGTGACGGGGGGTCTGGGGCCAACGTCCTGACTTTC
-	TRBV7-3	TRBJ1-2	-	CASSQGINYGYTF	TGTGCCAGCAGCCAGGGGATTAACTATGGCTACACCTTC
-	TRBV21-1	TRBJ1-5	-	CASSNSCSGPTGCNQPQHF	TGTGCCAGCAGCAATTCATGTTCAGGGCCTACAGGGTGCAATCAGCCCCAGCATTTT
-	TRBV6-6	TRBJ2-2	-	CASSYDSPGAGELFF	TGTGCCAGCAGTTACGACTCACCCGGTGCCGGGGAGCTGTTTTTT
-	TRBV5-1	TRBJ1-2	once	CASSLVPQGVRYGYTF	TGCGCCAGCAGCTTGGTCCCACAGGGAGTTCGCTATGGCTACACCTTC
-	TRBV7-2	TRBJ1-3	-	CASSLITWNTIYF	TGTGCCAGCAGCTTAATAACATGGAACACCATATATTTT
-	TRBV2	TRBJ2-1	-	CASSRQGMYNEQFF	TGTGCCAGCAGTCGGCAGGGTATGTACAATGAGCAGTTCTTC
TRBD2	TRBV7-2	TRBJ2-1	-	CASSFTSGSYNEQFF	TGTGCCAGCAGCTTTACTAGCGGCTCCTACAATGAGCAGTTCTTC
-	TRBV19	TRBJ2-3	-	CASSIGRATDTQYF	TGTGCCAGTAGTATCGGCAGAGCGACAGATACGCAGTATTTT
TRBD1	TRBV5-1	TRBJ1-2	-	CASSLAVSGTGGAYTF	TGCGCCAGCAGCTTGGCCGTTTCCGGGACAGGGGGCGCCTACACCTTC
-	TRBV20-1	TRBJ2-1	-	CSATTSIEQFF	TGCAGTGCTACAACTAGCATTGAGCAGTTCTTC
-	TRBV11-3	TRBJ2-5	few	CASIGTQYF	TGTGCCAGCATCGGGACCCAGTACTTC
-	TRBV4-2	TRBJ2-7	-	CASSQAWDSTYEQYF	TGTGCCAGCAGCCAAGCCTGGGACTCCACCTACGAGCAGTACTTC
-	TRBV28	TRBJ2-1	-	CASSSLVKFF	TGTGCCAGCAGTTCACTAGTGAAGTTCTTC
TRBD2	TRBV6-5	TRBJ2-5	-	CASSYKLGGVGETQYF	TGTGCCAGCAGTTATAAATTGGGAGGGGTGGGGGAGACCCAGTACTTC
TRBD2	TRBV28	TRBJ2-3	-	CASSWGTSGLVTQYF	TGTGCCAGCAGTTGGGGGACTAGCGGCCTCGTAACGCAGTATTTT
-	TRBV2	TRBJ1-3	-	CASKIQGSGNTIYF	TGTGCCAGCAAAATCCAGGGATCTGGAAACACCATATATTTT
-	TRBV27	TRBJ2-1	-	CASSSDSFSYNEQFF	TGTGCCAGCAGTTCTGACAGTTTCTCCTACAATGAGCAGTTCTTC
TRBD2	TRBV11-3	TRBJ2-7	-	CASSVSGGKTYEQYF	TGTGCCAGCAGCGTTAGCGGGGGTAAAACCTACGAGCAGTACTTC
TRBD2	TRBV7-8	TRBJ2-3	-	CASSRRPSGGKTDTQYF	TGTGCCAGCAGCCGACGCCCTAGCGGGGGTAAGACAGATACGCAGTATTTT
-	TRBV6-5	TRBJ2-3	-	CASSPRSDTQYF	TGTGCCAGCAGTCCTAGGTCAGATACGCAGTATTTT
-	TRBV16	TRBJ1-4	-	CASSQSRIEEKLFF	TGTGCCAGCAGCCAATCCCGCATCGAGGAAAAACTGTTTTTT
TRBD2	TRBV9	TRBJ2-7	-	CASSRGDLYEQYF	TGTGCCAGCAGTCGGGGGGACCTTTACGAGCAGTACTTC
-	TRBV20-1	TRBJ2-5	few	CSAIGETQYF	TGCAGTGCGATCGGGGAGACCCAGTACTTC
-	TRBV4-2	TRBJ2-7	-	CASSQSTGYEQYF	TGTGCCAGCAGCCAAAGTACAGGGTACGAGCAGTACTTC
TRBD2	TRBV28	TRBJ2-7	-	CASDASSGGYEQYF	TGTGCCAGTGACGCGTCTAGCGGGGGCTACGAGCAGTACTTC
TRBD2	TRBV29-1	TRBJ2-3	-	CSVDHSGRDTDTQYF	TGCAGCGTGGACCATAGCGGGAGAGACACAGATACGCAGTATTTT
-	TRBV7-2	TRBJ1-5	-	CASSRNRGNQPQHF	TGTGCCAGCAGCCGAAACCGGGGCAATCAGCCCCAGCATTTT
-	TRBV15	TRBJ1-3	-	CATLSGGNTIYF	TGTGCCACTCTATCGGGAGGAAACACCATATATTTT